This T cell receptor (beta chain) was recovered during a study of cytomegalovirus exposure and HLA in healthy donors. Both 60 Vbeta primers and 13 Jbeta primers went into the PCR. Repertoires were generated with immunoSEQ multiplex PCR, while TCRdb's copy carries only in-frame clones and drops some. The profile shows 150,000 to 200,000 clones, over 70% of them singletons. The V and J ends lost 0 bases and 1 base, in that order; junction bases with no gene match: 6. Germline CDR1 reads SGHRS; CDR2 reads YFSETQ. The CDR3 consists of 16 residues. The sequenced sample consisted of PBMCs. This clonotype was sampled from a woman in her 50s in good health and CMV-seronegative. The V gene is TRBV5-1, the J gene TRBJ2-5, with TRBD1 matching 7 bases. The CDR3 loop reads CASSLVGQAIQETQYF. Here the CDR3 DNA reads TGCGCCAGCAGCTTGGTCGGACAGGCGATCCAAGAGACCCAGTACTTC.